This T cell receptor (beta chain) was observed in a study of beta chain features in type 1 diabetes. On the study more broadly: The number of sorted cells examined across all samples was some 98,000,000. Study conclusions and caveats: Moderate yet significant TCRB CDR3 shortening was seen in Type 1 diabetes patients in all four CD4+ subsets. Fewer insertions but more deletions were seen at VDJ junctions in type 1 diabetes patients. The analysis here could not establish whether HLA type shapes TCRB rearrangement.

The V segment lost 5 bases and the J segment 4 bases; nucleotides outside the gene matches: 5. Germline-derived CDR1 and CDR2 are SGHAT and FQNNGV. This CDR3 comprises 16 residues. The collection from each donor was one heparinised blood draw averaging around 120 mL. Expressed TCRB transcripts were sequenced after all isolated RNA was converted to cDNA. The protocol was immunoSEQ multiplex PCR, while the TCRdb copy is restricted to in-frame clones and leaves out a portion. The table shows about 280,000 clones, with approximately 15% occurring only once. In its sample, this clone was seen a few times. Antigen specificity is unknown.

The clonotype originates from a young man with type 1 diabetes. The sequencing sample was made of naive CD4+ T cells from blood. The rearrangement joins TRBV11-2 to TRBJ2-2, with TRBD2 matching 12 bases. This CDR3 is CASSQLLAGGTGELFF. The CDR3 nucleotides are TGTGCCAGCAGCCAACTACTAGCGGGAGGCACCGGGGAGCTGTTTTTT. The full variable domain, in which reference TRBV11-2 and TRBJ2-2 provide the parts outside the CDR3, is EAGVAQSPRYKIIEKRQSVAFWCNPISGHATLYWYQQILGQGPKLLIQFQNNGVVDDSQLPKDRFSAERLKGVDSTLKIQPAKLEDSAVYLCASSQLLAGGTGELFFGEGSRLTVL.